This TCR beta chain was observed in a study of patients and donors after allogeneic stem cell transplantation. This CDR3 comprises 15 residues. This clonotype has just a few counts. One entry per CDR3 protein, called by TCRdb with MiXCR from the RT-PCR reads. The table lists hundreds of thousands of distinct CDR3 sequences, 16% of them singletons. The receptor comes from a human donor who was either an allogeneic HSCT recipient or a stem cell or donor lymphocyte infusion donor (not recorded which). It is not recorded whose cells these are; they may come from a transplant donor. Sequencing was performed on blood, either unsorted or a sorted T cell fraction (not recorded which). V is TRBV21-1 and J is TRBJ2-4; the D segment call TRBD1 is taken from the table without a DNA check. TRBV21-1 is listed as a pseudogene. CDR3 residues: CASRRQGATKNIQYF. CDR3 sequence (DNA): TGTGCCAGCAGGCGGCAGGGGGCAACCAAAAACATTCAGTACTTC.